Listed below are T cell receptor beta chains from one sample, sequenced in a study of cytomegalovirus exposure and HLA in healthy donors. Assay: immunoSEQ multiplex PCR; the TCRdb copy retains only in-frame clones and omits some. This sample has 90,000 to 120,000 clones, with roughly 80% found just once. The specimen sequenced was PBMCs. The origin of the receptors is a man younger than 45 in good health and CMV-seronegative. Both conserved end residues are part of each CDR3. D genes are given only for firm matches. Where a row states a size, it is once, few, many or the class of an expanded clone; other rows omit it.

D gene: .
V gene: TRBV4-1
clone size: .
J gene: TRBJ1-6
CDR3 protein: CASSQAGHRERSPLHF
CDR3 DNA: TGCGCCAGCAGCCAAGCCGGGCACAGGGAGAGGTCACCCCTCCACTTT

D gene: TRBD1
V gene: TRBV5-1
clone size: .
J gene: TRBJ2-5
CDR3 protein: CASSSGGQETQYF
CDR3 DNA: TGCGCCAGCAGCTCAGGGGGACAAGAGACCCAGTACTTC

D gene: .
V gene: TRBV29-1
clone size: .
J gene: TRBJ2-1
CDR3 protein: CSVVVLRANYNEQFF
CDR3 DNA: TGCAGCGTTGTCGTCTTGAGGGCGAACTACAATGAGCAGTTCTTC

D gene: .
V gene: TRBV30
clone size: .
J gene: TRBJ2-5
CDR3 protein: CAWSVFRGRGQETQYF
CDR3 DNA: TGTGCCTGGAGTGTTTTCAGGGGGCGGGGGCAAGAGACCCAGTACTTC

D gene: .
V gene: TRBV7-7
clone size: .
J gene: TRBJ2-1
CDR3 protein: CASSSGGNYNEQFF
CDR3 DNA: TGTGCTAGCAGCTCAGGGGGGAACTACAATGAGCAGTTCTTC

D gene: TRBD2
V gene: TRBV6-1
clone size: .
J gene: TRBJ2-7
CDR3 protein: CASSDGGGAKEQYF
CDR3 DNA: TGTGCCAGCAGTGATGGCGGGGGGGCGAAAGAGCAGTACTTC

D gene: TRBD2
V gene: TRBV9
clone size: few
J gene: TRBJ2-1
CDR3 protein: CASSASGGATDEQFF
CDR3 DNA: TGTGCCAGCAGCGCCAGCGGGGGGGCCACGGATGAGCAGTTCTTC

D gene: TRBD1
V gene: TRBV16
clone size: .
J gene: TRBJ1-1
CDR3 protein: CASSLIQGATEAFF
CDR3 DNA: TGTGCCAGCAGCCTCATACAGGGGGCCACTGAAGCTTTCTTT

D gene: .
V gene: TRBV9
clone size: .
J gene: TRBJ2-3
CDR3 protein: CASSVGTGDTDTQYF
CDR3 DNA: TGTGCCAGCAGCGTCGGGACTGGAGACACAGATACGCAGTATTTT

D gene: TRBD2
V gene: TRBV29-1
clone size: .
J gene: TRBJ2-7
CDR3 protein: CSVEGGTGASYEQYF
CDR3 DNA: TGCAGCGTTGAGGGGGGGACGGGTGCCTCCTACGAGCAGTACTTC

D gene: .
V gene: TRBV9
clone size: .
J gene: TRBJ2-3
CDR3 protein: CASSVDFTDTQYF
CDR3 DNA: TGTGCCAGCAGCGTAGACTTCACAGATACGCAGTATTTT

D gene: .
V gene: TRBV28
clone size: .
J gene: TRBJ1-2
CDR3 protein: CASSLTTVGYTF
CDR3 DNA: TGTGCCAGCAGTCTCACCACAGTTGGCTACACCTTC

D gene: TRBD1
V gene: TRBV4-2
clone size: .
J gene: TRBJ2-7
CDR3 protein: CASSQVDRDHEQYF
CDR3 DNA: TGTGCCAGCAGCCAGGTGGACAGGGACCACGAGCAGTACTTC

D gene: .
V gene: TRBV6-4
clone size: few
J gene: TRBJ1-1
CDR3 protein: CASSEGAGNTEAFF
CDR3 DNA: TGTGCCAGCAGTGAGGGGGCAGGGAACACTGAAGCTTTCTTT

D gene: TRBD2
V gene: TRBV14
clone size: .
J gene: TRBJ2-7
CDR3 protein: CASSQGLWLAGGEQYF
CDR3 DNA: TGTGCCAGCAGCCAAGGTCTATGGCTAGCGGGAGGCGAGCAGTACTTC

D gene: .
V gene: TRBV7-2
clone size: .
J gene: TRBJ2-7
CDR3 protein: CASSIGGSGRSYEQYF
CDR3 DNA: TGTGCCAGCAGCATAGGCGGGTCGGGCCGTTCCTACGAGCAGTACTTC

D gene: TRBD1
V gene: TRBV11-2
clone size: .
J gene: TRBJ1-1
CDR3 protein: CASSSVRGRTEAFF
CDR3 DNA: TGTGCCAGCAGCTCTGTCAGGGGGCGAACTGAAGCTTTCTTT

D gene: .
V gene: TRBV6-6
clone size: .
J gene: TRBJ1-5
CDR3 protein: CASSYDYQPQHF
CDR3 DNA: TGTGCCAGCAGTTACGACTATCAGCCCCAGCATTTT

D gene: .
V gene: TRBV27
clone size: .
J gene: TRBJ1-5
CDR3 protein: CASGSGAGPQHF
CDR3 DNA: TGTGCCAGCGGGAGCGGAGCGGGGCCCCAGCATTTT

D gene: TRBD1
V gene: TRBV2
clone size: .
J gene: TRBJ1-2
CDR3 protein: CASILTAGGAPGNGYTF
CDR3 DNA: TGTGCCAGCATTCTCACGGCAGGGGGCGCCCCAGGGAATGGCTACACCTTC

D gene: TRBD2
V gene: TRBV6-5
clone size: once
J gene: TRBJ2-7
CDR3 protein: CASSYSRTSGSYEQYF
CDR3 DNA: TGTGCCAGCAGTTACTCTCGGACTAGCGGTTCCTACGAGCAGTACTTC

D gene: .
V gene: TRBV6-1
clone size: .
J gene: TRBJ2-7
CDR3 protein: CASSGRSGTSYEQYF
CDR3 DNA: TGTGCCAGCAGTGGGAGAAGCGGAACGTCCTACGAGCAGTACTTC

D gene: .
V gene: TRBV6-1
clone size: .
J gene: TRBJ1-2
CDR3 protein: CASSVGSAGAFGYTF
CDR3 DNA: TGTGCCAGCAGTGTGGGGTCCGCAGGGGCTTTTGGCTACACCTTC

D gene: TRBD2
V gene: TRBV6-1
clone size: .
J gene: TRBJ2-3
CDR3 protein: CASSELGTSGTTDTQYF
CDR3 DNA: TGTGCCAGCAGTGAATTAGGGACTAGCGGGACCACAGATACGCAGTATTTT

D gene: TRBD2
V gene: TRBV7-3
clone size: .
J gene: TRBJ2-3
CDR3 protein: CASSLAGGVMDTQYF
CDR3 DNA: TGTGCCAGCAGCCTCGCGGGGGGGGTAATGGATACGCAGTATTTT

D gene: .
V gene: TRBV6-5
clone size: .
J gene: TRBJ1-1
CDR3 protein: CASSYGSGTEAFF
CDR3 DNA: TGTGCCAGCAGTTACGGGTCGGGGACTGAAGCTTTCTTT

D gene: TRBD1
V gene: TRBV28
clone size: .
J gene: TRBJ2-5
CDR3 protein: CASSFGTGWETQYF
CDR3 DNA: TGTGCCAGCAGTTTTGGGACAGGGTGGGAGACCCAGTACTTC

D gene: .
V gene: TRBV29-1
clone size: .
J gene: TRBJ1-1
CDR3 protein: CSVGGLNTEAFF
CDR3 DNA: TGCAGCGTTGGAGGGTTGAACACTGAAGCTTTCTTT

D gene: TRBD1
V gene: TRBV4-1
clone size: .
J gene: TRBJ2-7
CDR3 protein: CASSPQGAYEQYF
CDR3 DNA: TGCGCCAGCAGCCCACAGGGGGCGTACGAGCAGTACTTC

D gene: TRBD1
V gene: TRBV7-9
clone size: .
J gene: TRBJ1-1
CDR3 protein: CASSLRQGNTEAFF
CDR3 DNA: TGTGCCAGCAGCTTAAGACAGGGGAACACTGAAGCTTTCTTT

D gene: TRBD1
V gene: TRBV2
clone size: few
J gene: TRBJ1-1
CDR3 protein: CASSHPTDRVNTEAFF
CDR3 DNA: TGTGCCAGCAGTCATCCAACGGACAGGGTTAACACTGAAGCTTTCTTT

D gene: TRBD1
V gene: TRBV30
clone size: .
J gene: TRBJ2-7
CDR3 protein: CAWQGVRDEQYF
CDR3 DNA: TGTGCCTGGCAGGGGGTTCGGGACGAGCAGTACTTC

D gene: .
V gene: TRBV21-1
clone size: once
J gene: TRBJ2-7
CDR3 protein: CASSKGNGTGTHEQYF
CDR3 DNA: TGTGCCAGCAGCAAAGGGAACGGGACAGGGACCCACGAGCAGTACTTC

D gene: .
V gene: TRBV15
clone size: .
J gene: TRBJ2-1
CDR3 protein: CATSRVLATYNEQFF
CDR3 DNA: TGTGCCACCAGCAGGGTACTAGCTACGTACAATGAGCAGTTCTTC

D gene: .
V gene: TRBV27
clone size: .
J gene: TRBJ1-5
CDR3 protein: CASSLVFGNQPQHF
CDR3 DNA: TGTGCCAGCAGTTTAGTCTTTGGCAATCAGCCCCAGCATTTT

D gene: .
V gene: TRBV18
clone size: .
J gene: TRBJ1-1
CDR3 protein: CASSRTTAQGNTEAFF
CDR3 DNA: TGTGCCAGCTCACGTACTACGGCTCAGGGGAACACTGAAGCTTTCTTT

D gene: .
V gene: TRBV2
clone size: .
J gene: TRBJ2-7
CDR3 protein: CASSEQTYEQYF
CDR3 DNA: TGTGCCAGCAGTGAACAAACCTACGAGCAGTACTTC

D gene: .
V gene: TRBV5-6
clone size: .
J gene: TRBJ2-1
CDR3 protein: CASSQRNEQFF
CDR3 DNA: TGTGCCAGCAGCCAGAGGAATGAGCAGTTCTTC

D gene: TRBD1
V gene: TRBV19
clone size: .
J gene: TRBJ2-7
CDR3 protein: CASSTPGQIHEQYF
CDR3 DNA: TGTGCCAGTAGTACCCCGGGACAGATCCACGAGCAGTACTTC

D gene: TRBD1
V gene: TRBV7-2
clone size: .
J gene: TRBJ1-4
CDR3 protein: CASSLGTGINEKLFF
CDR3 DNA: TGTGCCAGCAGCCTTGGGACAGGGATCAATGAAAAACTGTTTTTT

D gene: TRBD1
V gene: TRBV5-6
clone size: .
J gene: TRBJ2-7
CDR3 protein: CASSSGQTYEQYF
CDR3 DNA: TGTGCCAGCAGCTCGGGACAGACATACGAGCAGTACTTC

D gene: .
V gene: TRBV18
clone size: .
J gene: TRBJ2-7
CDR3 protein: CASSFDYLAEEQYF
CDR3 DNA: TGTGCCAGCTCCTTCGATTACCTAGCAGAGGAGCAGTACTTC